The rows below give T cell receptor beta chains drawn from one sample of a study of glioma-infiltrating T cells. TCRdb used MiXCR to reprocess the multiplex PCR reads, holding one entry per CDR3 protein. The sample contains under 150,000 distinct CDR3 sequences, 24% of which appear only once. The sequenced material came from glioma tissue, nonneoplastic brain tissue, or PBMCs (not recorded which). Every receptor here comes from a human donor with low-grade glioma or glioblastoma, undergoing nonglioma brain surgery, or in good health (not recorded which). CDR3s include the opening cysteine and the closing phenylalanine or tryptophan. Each record gives: D gene, clone size, V gene, J gene, CDR3 protein, CDR3 DNA. A D gene is named only where the DNA matches it firmly. Size tells how often a clone was seen (once, few, many) or the class of an expanded clone, and some rows leave it out.

>NA|few|TRBV10-3|TRBJ1-5
CAITAGHSNQPQHF
TGTGCCATCACGGCAGGGCATAGCAATCAGCCCCAGCATTTT
>NA|many|TRBV6-1|TRBJ1-2
CASTPGQLYGYTF
TGTGCCAGCACCCCCGGACAGCTCTATGGCTACACCTTC
>NA|NA|TRBV6-1|TRBJ2-1
CASRTLFPGTDSYNEQFF
TGTGCCAGCAGGACCCTCTTTCCCGGGACCGACTCTTACAATGAGCAGTTCTTC
>NA|few|TRBV12-3/TRBV12-4|TRBJ1-3
CASTGGPDSGNTIYF
TGTGCCAGCACCGGGGGGCCCGACTCTGGAAACACCATATATTTT
>NA|NA|TRBV6-6|TRBJ1-3
CASSYYRTVSGNTIYF
TGTGCCAGCAGTTACTACCGGACGGTCTCTGGAAACACCATATATTTT
>TRBD1|NA|TRBV6-6|TRBJ2-1
CASSYFGQEFF
TGTGCCAGCAGTTACTTTGGACAGGAGTTCTTC
>NA|many|TRBV18|TRBJ2-5
CASSPPVGETQYF
TGTGCCAGCTCACCACCGGTAGGAGAGACCCAGTACTTC
>NA|NA|TRBV4-1|TRBJ1-5
CASSHNMRRGGNQPQHF
TGCGCCAGCAGCCACAACATGAGGCGAGGAGGCAATCAGCCCCAGCATTTT
>TRBD2|many|TRBV19|TRBJ2-3
CASSNRGGPSDTQYF
TGTGCCAGTAGCAACCGGGGGGGCCCTAGCGATACGCAGTATTTT
>TRBD1|many|TRBV25-1|TRBJ1-2
CASNRGYGYTF
TGTGCCAGCAACAGGGGCTATGGCTACACCTTC
>NA|NA|TRBV6-1|TRBJ2-2
CASSTGTGELFF
TGTGCCAGCAGTACAGGAACCGGGGAGCTGTTTTTT
>NA|once|TRBV3-1|TRBJ1-6
CASSQSRTRNSPLHF
TGTGCCAGCAGCCAATCGAGGACACGGAATTCACCCCTCCACTTT
>NA|few|TRBV20-1|TRBJ2-4
CSAREAGWAKNIQYF
TGCAGTGCTAGAGAGGCAGGGTGGGCCAAAAACATTCAGTACTTC
>NA|NA|TRBV5-1|TRBJ1-5
CASSSDGINQPQHF
TGCGCCAGCAGCTCAGACGGGATTAATCAGCCCCAGCATTTT
>NA|few|TRBV20-1|TRBJ1-5
CSARGRRASNQPQHF
TGCAGTGCTAGAGGTAGAAGAGCTAGCAATCAGCCCCAGCATTTT
>TRBD2|NA|TRBV24-1|TRBJ2-2
CATSRASGAWDTGELFF
TGTGCCACCAGCCGGGCTAGCGGGGCCTGGGACACCGGGGAGCTGTTTTTT
>TRBD2|few|TRBV5-1|TRBJ2-1
CASSPAKFGLAGGSSYNEQFF
TGCGCCAGCAGCCCCGCAAAATTCGGACTAGCGGGGGGCTCCTCCTACAATGAGCAGTTCTTC
>NA|NA|TRBV19|TRBJ2-5
CASRPYGASGETQYF
TGTGCCAGTAGACCGTATGGGGCCTCGGGAGAGACCCAGTACTTC
>NA|many|TRBV6-6|TRBJ2-5
CASSYSWSQETQYF
TGTGCCAGCAGTTACTCCTGGTCTCAAGAGACCCAGTACTTC
>NA|once|TRBV6-1|TRBJ2-3
CASSEAEIGGTDTQYF
TGTGCCAGCAGTGAAGCTGAGATAGGGGGCACAGATACGCAGTATTTT
>NA|NA|TRBV2|TRBJ2-3
CASSRDQDTQYF
TGTGCCAGCTCCCGGGACCAAGATACGCAGTATTTT
>NA|few|TRBV7-9|TRBJ1-1
CASSSTDPYTEAFF
TGTGCCAGCAGCTCAACCGATCCTTACACTGAAGCTTTCTTT
>TRBD1|NA|TRBV19|TRBJ1-2
CASSILGGQGDYGYTF
TGTGCCAGTAGTATACTGGGTGGACAGGGGGACTATGGCTACACCTTC
>NA|NA|TRBV20-1|TRBJ1-1
CSARAPGWTEAFF
TGCAGTGCTAGAGCCCCGGGGTGGACTGAAGCTTTCTTT
>NA|many|TRBV20-1|TRBJ1-1
CSASASSGMNTEAFF
TGCAGTGCTAGTGCCTCTTCCGGGATGAACACTGAAGCTTTCTTT
>NA|few|TRBV20-1|TRBJ1-5
CSAIRQENSNQPQHF
TGCAGTGCTATACGACAGGAAAATAGCAATCAGCCCCAGCATTTT
>NA|many|TRBV6-1|TRBJ2-3
CASSLRLDRTDTQYF
TGTGCCAGCAGTTTACGACTAGACCGCACAGATACGCAGTATTTT
>NA|many|TRBV6-1|TRBJ1-2
CASSKRETNYGYTF
TGTGCCAGCAGTAAACGGGAAACTAACTATGGCTACACCTTC
>NA|few|TRBV7-2|TRBJ1-2
CASSLGGGGYGYTF
TGTGCCAGCAGCTTGGGGGGAGGGGGCTATGGCTACACCTTC
>NA|few|TRBV3-1|TRBJ1-1
CASSQEAEAFF
TGTGCCAGCAGCCAAGAAGCTGAAGCTTTCTTT
>TRBD2|many|TRBV27|TRBJ2-1
CASSNAGDNEQFF
TGTGCCAGCTCCAATGCGGGGGACAATGAGCAGTTCTTC
>NA|few|TRBV14|TRBJ2-3
CASSPRGWSKLTDTQYF
TGTGCCAGCAGCCCGAGGGGTTGGAGCAAACTCACAGATACGCAGTATTTT
>NA|many|TRBV28|TRBJ2-5
CASSSRLETQYF
TGTGCCAGCAGTTCTCGGCTGGAGACCCAGTACTTC
>NA|NA|TRBV29-1|TRBJ2-3
CSVYPDSPDTQYF
TGCAGCGTCTACCCTGACAGCCCAGATACGCAGTATTTT
>NA|few|TRBV4-2|TRBJ2-5
CASSLQVTQRQETQYF
TGTGCCAGCAGCCTCCAAGTAACACAGCGCCAAGAGACCCAGTACTTC
>NA|NA|TRBV20-1|TRBJ1-5
CSARETGNQPQHF
TGCAGTGCTAGAGAGACGGGTAATCAGCCCCAGCATTTT
>NA|NA|TRBV4-1|TRBJ1-2
CASSQMTRNYGYTF
TGCGCCAGCAGCCAAATGACAAGGAACTATGGCTACACCTTC
>NA|many|TRBV6-1|TRBJ1-3
CASSTVLGNTIYF
TGTGCCAGCAGTACGGTGCTCGGAAACACCATATATTTT
>TRBD1|NA|TRBV10-3|TRBJ1-2
CAISVDRGQGYTF
TGTGCCATCAGTGTCGACAGGGGGCAAGGCTACACCTTC